This T cell receptor (beta chain) was observed in a study of shared clonotypes between healthy human individuals. The CDR3 has 15 residues. Trimming cost V 0 bases and J 5 bases; bases outside gene matches: 3. Per the germline V gene, CDR1 is MNHEY and CDR2 is SVGAGI. Notes on this clone: Its antigen remains unidentified.

The study, taken as a whole, reports: About 5% was the fraction of naive CD4 clonotypes found shared across a few donors. Among donors, clonotype sharing was expected to be affected by sequencing depth. Exclusively blood specimens were collected; tissue repertoires likely differ.

The protocol was immunoSEQ multiplex PCR, while the TCRdb copy is restricted to in-frame clones and leaves out a portion. The sample records under 650,000 clones, around 96% being singletons. Sequencing used naive CD4+ T cells sorted from blood. Specified subset: CD45RA+ positively selected. This chain connects TRBV6-5 to TRBJ1-4; 7 bases line up with TRBD1. The sequence was obtained from a woman aged 25 to 45 in good health. The CDR3 bases are TGTGCCAGCAGTTACTCGGGACAGCTAAATGAAAAACTGTTTTTT. This codes for CASSYSGQLNEKLFF.